This TCR beta chain was recorded in a study of control samples from healthy donors and cancer patients. The V gene's germline CDR1 is MRHNA and CDR2 SNTAGT. The CDR3 spans 14 residues. Trimming removed 6 bases from V and 1 base from J; junction bases left unmatched: 3. TCRdb keeps only in-frame clones here, not all; method: immunoSEQ multiplex PCR. This table has about 80,000 clones, 84% appearing once. The rearrangement uses TRBV6-4 and TRBJ1-1; 9 bases agree with TRBD1. The sequencing input was PBMCs. This TCR was sampled from a man in his 60s with head and neck cancer. This chain's CDR3 is CASRKDRGNTEAFF. CDR3 bases: TGTGCCAGCAGAAAGGACAGGGGGAACACTGAAGCTTTCTTT.